Listed here is a single T cell receptor (beta chain). Its matching antigen is unknown. This specimen comes from a study of cytomegalovirus exposure and HLA in healthy donors. Study-level results: The study designated fewer than 200 TCR beta chains cytomegalovirus-associated. Reportedly, diagnosis of cytomegalovirus status by the classifier showed high specificity and sensitivity. There were a few CMV-associated chains whose specificity for CMV antigens was confirmed in vitro.

V was clipped by 4 bases and J by 8 bases; unmatched bases: 4. Germline lookup yields CDR1 ENHRY and CDR2 SYGVKD. The CDR3 extends over 13 amino acids. Sequencing used immunoSEQ multiplex PCR; TCRdb keeps in-frame clones, though not all of them. The profile covers 130,000 or so clones, with roughly 91% appearing a single time and about 3% taken by the ten largest. The V call is TRBV10-3, the J call TRBJ1-4; TRBD1 agrees at 7 bases. This receptor was taken from a man aged 30-40 years in good health and CMV-seronegative. Sample: PBMCs. The CDR3 region has the DNA TGTGCCATCAGTGGACAGGGTGACGAAAAACTGTTTTTT. It specifies CAISGQGDEKLFF.